This T cell receptor beta chain appears in the sequencing data of a study of T cells in Graves' hyperthyroidism and ophthalmopathy. Trimming took 1 base from V and 4 from J; bases not matched to a gene: 8. The CDR3 covers 17 residues. CDR1 and CDR2 (germline): SGHDN, FVKESK. In making diagnoses, clinical symptoms, serum thyroxine and TRAb, thyroid ultrasound and orbital computed tomography were all used. Findings and limits, study-wide: The model's output predicted ophthalmopathy at a median of roughly 6.9 months prior to onset.

The CDR3 regions of TCR beta were amplified from RNA transcripts. First-round RT-PCR targeting the TCR CDR3 was performed with the HTBI primer set. MiXCR, run by TCRdb on the multiplex PCR reads, gives a single entry per CDR3 protein. This table holds around 270,000 distinct CDR3 sequences, roughly a fifth found once. This clonotype was seen more than once but under ten times. Its antigen is not identified. The sequence was obtained from a middle-aged man with Graves' ophthalmopathy. The source material was blood. V gene TRBV14 combines with J gene TRBJ2-7, with 12 bases that match TRBD1. The CDR3 nucleotides read TGTGCCAGCAGCCAAGGCCTCCCGGGACAGGGGGCTTACGAGCAGTACTTC. Residues: CASSQGLPGQGAYEQYF.